This is a list of T cell receptor beta chains from one sample in a study of T cells in narcolepsy. Libraries were prepared by immunoSEQ multiplex PCR; TCRdb keeps only in-frame clonotypes and omits some of them. The sample yields 30,000 or so clones, around four fifths seen once. The sequenced sample consisted of CD45RA- memory CD4+ T cells from PBMCs. The receptors derive from a human donor with narcolepsy. CDR3s leave out the opening cysteine and the closing phenylalanine or tryptophan.

CDR3aa: ASSSGQNNSPLH
j_gene: TRBJ1-6
v_gene: TRBV11-2

CDR3aa: ASSPGEGGYGYT
j_gene: TRBJ1-2
v_gene: TRBV6-1

CDR3aa: ASSMSGGYTEAF
j_gene: TRBJ1-1
v_gene: TRBV19

CDR3aa: ASSLGSGTGLEKLF
j_gene: TRBJ1-4
v_gene: TRBV11-2

CDR3aa: ASSDVGTFITGELF
j_gene: TRBJ2-2
v_gene: TRBV4-3

CDR3aa: ASSHGQGNSPLH
j_gene: TRBJ1-6
v_gene: TRBV6-5

CDR3aa: ASSPRLTDTQY
j_gene: TRBJ2-3
v_gene: TRBV19

CDR3aa: ASSLVSGTGVSNQPQH
j_gene: TRBJ1-5
v_gene: TRBV19

CDR3aa: ASSVGVAGGLGGETQY
j_gene: TRBJ2-5
v_gene: TRBV9

CDR3aa: ASSNTRTGGLIETQY
j_gene: TRBJ2-5
v_gene: TRBV19

CDR3aa: ASGMTQGEKLF
j_gene: TRBJ1-4
v_gene: TRBV12-5

CDR3aa: ASSLDRRTTETQY
j_gene: TRBJ2-5
v_gene: TRBV11-3

CDR3aa: ASRSGLVAESGGNYGYT
j_gene: TRBJ1-2
v_gene: TRBV27

CDR3aa: ASSSQAGVDGYT
j_gene: TRBJ1-2
v_gene: TRBV7-2

CDR3aa: ASRGQGRYGYT
j_gene: TRBJ1-2
v_gene: TRBV6-5

CDR3aa: ASSLFDQPQH
j_gene: TRBJ1-5
v_gene: TRBV28

CDR3aa: ASSPRTEAF
j_gene: TRBJ1-1
v_gene: TRBV7-9

CDR3aa: ASSLLETSGGYNEQF
j_gene: TRBJ2-1
v_gene: TRBV5-1

CDR3aa: AGSPQDRYGYT
j_gene: TRBJ1-2
v_gene: TRBV18

CDR3aa: SVRPDDTQY
j_gene: TRBJ2-3
v_gene: TRBV29-1

CDR3aa: ASSPPGSYEQY
j_gene: TRBJ2-7
v_gene: TRBV7-8

CDR3aa: ASSYRVDNSPLH
j_gene: TRBJ1-6
v_gene: TRBV7-8

CDR3aa: ASSPLVPGTGVNQPQH
j_gene: TRBJ1-5
v_gene: TRBV27